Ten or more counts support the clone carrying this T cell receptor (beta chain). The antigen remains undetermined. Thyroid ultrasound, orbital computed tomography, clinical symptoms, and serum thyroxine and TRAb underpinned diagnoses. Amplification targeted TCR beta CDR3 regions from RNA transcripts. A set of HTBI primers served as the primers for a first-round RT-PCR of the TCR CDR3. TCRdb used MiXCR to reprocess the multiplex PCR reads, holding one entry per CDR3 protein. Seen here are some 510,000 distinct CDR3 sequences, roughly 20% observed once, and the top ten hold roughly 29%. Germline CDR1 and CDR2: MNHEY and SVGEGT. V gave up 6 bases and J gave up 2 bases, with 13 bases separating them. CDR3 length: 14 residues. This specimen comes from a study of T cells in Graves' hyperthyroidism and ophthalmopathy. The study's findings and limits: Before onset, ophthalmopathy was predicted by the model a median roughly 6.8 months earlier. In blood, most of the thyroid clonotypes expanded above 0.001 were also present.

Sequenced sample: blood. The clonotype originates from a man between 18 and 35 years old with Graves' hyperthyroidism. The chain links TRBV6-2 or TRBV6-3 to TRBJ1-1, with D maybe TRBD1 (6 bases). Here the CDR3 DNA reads TGTGCCAGCAGGGACAGACACTTTAACACTGAAGCTTTCTTT. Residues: CASRDRHFNTEAFF.